Below are 16 T cell receptor beta chains sequenced from a single sample in a study of T cells after yellow fever vaccination. One entry per CDR3 protein, called by TCRdb with MiXCR from the 5' RACE reads. The table has some 670,000 distinct CDR3 sequences, roughly an eighth seen once; the top ten hold 15%. This material consisted of PBMCs, taken on the day of the yellow fever booster vaccination. These receptors came from a man aged 25-45 years who received the YFV17D yellow fever vaccine.

The chain has TRBV7-2 and TRBJ2-7, with 11 bases identical to TRBD1. The germline V gene encodes CDR1 SGHTA and CDR2 FQGNSA. CDR3 size: 16 residues. V was clipped by 3 bases and J by 2 bases; unmatched bases: 6. CDR3 residues: CASSLAGTGGPYEQYF. The CDR3 bases are TGTGCCAGCAGCTTGGCTGGGACAGGGGGTCCCTACGAGCAGTACTTC.

This clonotype was counted between two and nine times. This chain's CDR3 is CASSQDRVGPGSPLHF. CDR3 coding DNA: TGCGCCAGCAGCCAAGATCGGGTGGGCCCCGGTTCACCCCTCCACTTT. The chain carries TRBV4-3 and TRBJ1-6; unclear D gene. Per the germline V gene, CDR1 is LGHNA and CDR2 is YSLEER. The CDR3 has 16 residues. V was trimmed by 0 bases and J by 9 bases, leaving 15 bases between them.

The genes are TRBV19 and TRBJ2-2; the D call may be TRBD1 or TRBD2 (6 bases each). Per germline, CDR1 LNHDA and CDR2 SQIVND (reference sequence). V lost 4 bases and J 7 bases, leaving 13 bases between the germline ends. This CDR3 has 14 residues. CDR3 sequence reads: CASSTGAGLGELFF. The DNA for the CDR3 is TGTGCCAGTAGTACGGGGGCTGGACTCGGGGAGCTGTTTTTT.

This chain joins TRBV4-2 and TRBJ2-5; D may be TRBD1 (6 bases). V shed 2 bases and J shed 2 bases, with 18 bases lying between them. The CDR3 runs 17 residues. Germline V gives CDR1 LGHNA, CDR2 YNFKEQ. CDR3 DNA sequence: TGTGCCAGCAGCCAAAAACAGGGAGAGGTTGGACAAGAGACCCAGTACTTC. It translates to CASSQKQGEVGQETQYF.

This clonotype was recorded at least ten times. This chain joins TRBV12-3 or TRBV12-4 and TRBJ2-1; weak D call: TRBD2 (6 bases). CDR3 length: 14 amino acids. V lost 1 base and J lost 5, with 9 bases in between. The CDR3 is CASSLGGTDNEQFF. CDR3 sequence (DNA): TGTGCCAGCAGTTTAGGCGGGACCGACAATGAGCAGTTCTTC.

This chain joins TRBV5-1 and TRBJ2-1; 7 bases fit TRBD1. The CDR3 is 14 amino acids. Germline loops: CDR1 SGHRS, CDR2 YFSETQ. V gave up 4 bases and J gave up 3 bases; unmatched junction bases: 4. CDR3 nucleotide sequence: TGCGCCAGCAGCCGGGACAGTCGCTACAATGAGCAGTTCTTC. It specifies CASSRDSRYNEQFF.

In this sample, this clonotype turned up a few times. V gene TRBV5-1 combines with J gene TRBJ2-5; D may be TRBD1 (6 bases). The CDR3 contains 13 residues. V lost 4 bases and J lost 3, with 10 bases in between. Per germline, CDR1 SGHRS and CDR2 YFSETQ. The CDR3 is CASSPDRKETQYF. CDR3 in DNA: TGCGCCAGCAGCCCGGACAGAAAAGAGACCCAGTACTTC. Based on the CDR3 plus reference TRBV5-1 and TRBJ2-5, the full variable domain is KAGVTQTPRYLIKTRGQQVTLSCSPISGHRSVSWYQQTPGQGLQFLFEYFSETQRNKGNFPGRFSGRQFSNSRSEMNVSTLELGDSALYLCASSPDRKETQYFGPGTRLLVL.

V and J are TRBV29-1 and TRBJ1-6; D gene uncertain. Germline CDR1 reads SQVTM; CDR2 reads ANQGSEA. This CDR3 contains 12 residues. Trimming removed 4 bases from V and 13 bases from J, with 14 bases in between. Here the CDR3 reads CSVGEVGSPLHF. CDR3 DNA: TGCAGCGTTGGAGAGGTCGGCAGCCCCCTCCACTTT.

This clonotype was counted only a few times. This chain links TRBV20-1 with TRBJ2-7; D might be TRBD1 (5 bases). With 5 bases removed from V and 7 bases from J, the gap between germline ends came to 27 bases. This CDR3 region has 16 residues. CDR1 and CDR2 (germline): DFQATT, SNEGSKA (reference sequence). The DNA for the CDR3 is TGCAGTGCTGGAGCCCCGTCCATGTGGGGCCGTGGGGAGCAGTACTTC. Amino acids: CSAGAPSMWGRGEQYF.

The chain carries TRBV7-3 and TRBJ2-1, with a possible D match to TRBD2 (6 bases). There are 14 residues in the CDR3. The ends were cut back, 4 bases at V and 2 bases at J, with 9 bases in the middle. CDR1 is SGHTA, CDR2 FQGTGA, per germline. The CDR3 sequence: CASSWGGTYNEQFF. The CDR3, as DNA: TGTGCCAGCAGCTGGGGAGGTACCTACAATGAGCAGTTCTTC.

This clonotype was counted a few times. The gene calls are TRBV28 and TRBJ1-3; the D is unclear. Deletions cut 7 bases from V and 1 base from J, with 11 bases between. The germline V gene encodes CDR1 MDHEN and CDR2 SYDVKM. The CDR3 extends over 14 amino acids. In DNA, the CDR3 is TGTGCCAGCACCAACCCCCTTTCTGGAAACACCATATATTTT. Residues: CASTNPLSGNTIYF. Variable domain in full (rest from reference TRBV28 and TRBJ1-3): DVKVTQSSRYLVKRTGEKVFLECVQDMDHENMFWYRQDPGLGLRLIYFSYDVKMKEKGDIPEGYSVSREKKERFSLILESASTNQTSMYLCASTNPLSGNTIYFGEGSWLTVV.

In nucleotides, the CDR3 is TGCGCCAGCAGCTTGGAAAGGGACCGGGAGACCCAGTACTTC. Its translation: CASSLERDRETQYF. The chain couples TRBV5-1 to TRBJ2-5, with D perhaps matching TRBD1 or TRBD2 (5 bases each). Germline assignment: CDR1 SGHRS and CDR2 YFSETQ. This CDR3 has 14 amino acids. The germline V and J ends were trimmed by 0 bases and 5 bases, with 11 bases remaining between them.

This chain connects TRBV14 to TRBJ1-6, with D perhaps TRBD1 (6 bases). Trimming shortened V by 1 base and J by 9 bases, and 13 bases separated the two germline ends. The CDR3 length is 15 residues. The germline gives CDR1 SGHDN, CDR2 FVKESK. The CDR3 here is CASSQVQGWPSPLHF. The CDR3 DNA follows: TGTGCCAGCAGCCAAGTACAGGGATGGCCTTCACCCCTCCACTTT.

V usage is TRBV30 and J usage is TRBJ1-6; D remains ambiguous. In germline, CDR1 is GTSNPN, CDR2 SVGIG (reference sequence). Trimming took off 3 bases at V and 8 bases at J, with 11 bases between the two ends. The CDR3 length is 13 residues. Here the CDR3 DNA reads TGTGCCTGGAGCCATAATCGCTATTCACCCCTCCACTTT. Its protein product is CAWSHNRYSPLHF.

This sequence joins TRBV24-1 and TRBJ2-1; D unclear. V dropped 2 bases and J dropped 5 bases, with 3 bases sitting between them. Germline V gene lookup returns CDR1 KGHDR and CDR2 SFDVKD. This CDR3 spans 12 amino acids. Written as DNA, the CDR3 is TGTGCCACCAGTGATTCAAACAATGAGCAGTTCTTC. Its protein is CATSDSNNEQFF.

The CDR3 DNA reads as TGCAGTGCTAGTTTTAGCTTGAACACCGGGGAGCTGTTTTTT. Translating gives CSASFSLNTGELFF. This chain connects TRBV20-1 to TRBJ2-2; D gene uncertain. The V gene lost 3 bases and the J gene lost 1 base, with 9 bases spanning the gap. Germline assignment: CDR1 DFQATT and CDR2 SNEGSKA (reference sequence). The CDR3 loop spans 14 amino acids.